There are a few counts of the clone carrying this TCR beta chain. This record comes from a study of cytomegalovirus exposure and HLA in healthy donors. The V gene lost 6 bases and the J gene lost 6 bases, with 12 bases spanning the gap. The CDR3 consists of 12 residues. The germline V gene has CDR1 MNHEY and CDR2 SVGAGI. The PCR used 60 Vbeta and 13 Jbeta primers. Some clones are missing from TCRdb's copy, which holds only in-frame ones; the method was immunoSEQ multiplex PCR. Of some 100,000 clones in the sample, 79% are singletons; the top ten hold more than 2.5%. The sequence was collected from a male donor in good health and CMV-seropositive. The sequenced sample was PBMCs. The chain carries TRBV6-5 and TRBJ2-7, with D perhaps TRBD2 (5 bases). The CDR3 here is CASSSGWREQYF. The CDR3 DNA reads TGTGCCAGCAGCTCGGGGTGGCGCGAGCAGTACTTC.